This T cell receptor beta chain derives from a study of T cell responses to AZD1222 COVID-19 vaccine. Assay used: immunoSEQ multiplex PCR; TCRdb lists only in-frame clones, some missing. This table has almost 95,000 clones, about 85% appearing once. This clone came up once. Antigen unknown. Findings and caveats of the study: Targets within unmutated variant regions were reportedly found for nearly half of spike-specific TCRs.

The germline V gene has CDR1 SGHTA and CDR2 FQGTGA. Trimming removed 4 bases at V and 4 bases at J, with 13 bases between. The CDR3 is 14 residues long. Pooling of second doses given at about 4 or about 12 weeks was done. The gene calls are TRBV7-3 and TRBJ1-1; TRBD1 is a possible D gene (5 bases). The clonotype was recovered from an adult who received the AZD1222 COVID-19 vaccine. Source: peripheral blood, taken 28 days after the second AZD1222 dose. CDR3 sequence (DNA): TGTGCCAGCAGCTCACAGGTTCTGGGCACTGAAGCTTTCTTT. As protein: CASSSQVLGTEAFF.